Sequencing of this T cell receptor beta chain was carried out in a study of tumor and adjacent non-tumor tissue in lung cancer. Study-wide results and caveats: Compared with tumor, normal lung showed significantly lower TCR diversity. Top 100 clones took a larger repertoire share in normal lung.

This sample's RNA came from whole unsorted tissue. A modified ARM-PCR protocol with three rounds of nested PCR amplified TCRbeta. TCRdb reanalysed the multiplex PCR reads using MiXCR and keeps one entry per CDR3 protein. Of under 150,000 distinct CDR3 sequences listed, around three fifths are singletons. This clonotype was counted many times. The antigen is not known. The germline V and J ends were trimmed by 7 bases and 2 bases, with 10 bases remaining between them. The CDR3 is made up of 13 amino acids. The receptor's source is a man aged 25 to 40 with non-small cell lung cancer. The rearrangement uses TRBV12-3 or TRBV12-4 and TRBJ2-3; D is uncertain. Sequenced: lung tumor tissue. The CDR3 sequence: CASTGLITDTQYF. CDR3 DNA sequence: TGTGCCAGCACCGGGCTAATCACAGATACGCAGTATTTT.